Listed below are T cell receptor beta chains from one sample, sequenced in a study of identical twins. TCRdb passed the 5' RACE reads through MiXCR, listing each CDR3 protein once. This table holds 1.5 million to 2 million distinct CDR3 sequences, around a third found once. Sequencing was performed on cord blood. The receptors shown here come from a newborn girl in good health. The CDR3 runs from the conserved cysteine through the conserved F or W. D genes are given only for firm matches. Size is stated for part of the rows, as once, few or many counts, or as a class when the clone is expanded.

D gene: TRBD2; clone size: NA; J gene: TRBJ2-1; V gene: TRBV10-3; CDR3 DNA: TGTGCCATCAGCACGGGACTAGCGGGAGCTCACAATGAGCAGTTCTTC; CDR3 protein: CAISTGLAGAHNEQFF
D gene: TRBD2; clone size: NA; J gene: TRBJ2-7; V gene: TRBV12-3/TRBV12-4; CDR3 DNA: TGTGCCAGCAGTTTCCAACTTAGCGGGGGGAGGAACAATGAGCAGTACTTC; CDR3 protein: CASSFQLSGGRNNEQYF
D gene: NA; clone size: NA; J gene: TRBJ2-5; V gene: TRBV14; CDR3 DNA: TGTGCCAGCAGCGGAAGGGGTTACCAAGAGACCCAGTACTTC; CDR3 protein: CASSGRGYQETQYF
D gene: TRBD2; clone size: NA; J gene: TRBJ2-7; V gene: TRBV14; CDR3 DNA: TGTGCCAGCAGCCAAGACATAGGGACTAGCGGTAAGAATGAGCAGTACTTC; CDR3 protein: CASSQDIGTSGKNEQYF
D gene: NA; clone size: NA; J gene: TRBJ1-2; V gene: TRBV11-2; CDR3 DNA: TGTGCCAGCAGCTTAGATGGGGTCACCTTC; CDR3 protein: CASSLDGVTF
D gene: TRBD2; clone size: few; J gene: TRBJ2-1; V gene: TRBV20-1; CDR3 DNA: TGCAGTGCAAAGGGACTAGCCTACAATGAGCAGTTCTTC; CDR3 protein: CSAKGLAYNEQFF
D gene: TRBD2; clone size: NA; J gene: TRBJ2-1; V gene: TRBV27; CDR3 DNA: TGTGCCAGCAGTTCGAAAAGAAAACTAGCGGGCCGCTACAATGAGCAGTCCTTC; CDR3 protein: CASSSKRKLAGRYNEQSF
D gene: TRBD2; clone size: NA; J gene: TRBJ2-1; V gene: TRBV20-1; CDR3 DNA: TGCAGTGCTAGAGATCAACCCCAGGGACTAGCGAAACCCTACAATGAGCAGTTCTTC; CDR3 protein: CSARDQPQGLAKPYNEQFF
D gene: NA; clone size: NA; J gene: TRBJ2-1; V gene: TRBV29-1; CDR3 DNA: TGCAGCGTTGAAGATCCGGGGTGGGGACCCTACAATGAGCAGTTCTTC; CDR3 protein: CSVEDPGWGPYNEQFF
D gene: NA; clone size: few; J gene: TRBJ2-1; V gene: TRBV28; CDR3 DNA: TGTGCCAGCAGACTGACTGACACTTCTCCCTACAATGAGCAGTTCTTC; CDR3 protein: CASRLTDTSPYNEQFF
D gene: NA; clone size: NA; J gene: TRBJ2-7; V gene: TRBV24-1; CDR3 DNA: TGTGCCACCAGTGGTCAAACCTACGAGCAGTACTTC; CDR3 protein: CATSGQTYEQYF
D gene: NA; clone size: NA; J gene: TRBJ2-5; V gene: TRBV9; CDR3 DNA: TGTGCCAGCAGCGTAGCCCAGGCTCAGTACAATGAGCAGTACTTC; CDR3 protein: CASSVAQAQYNEQYF
D gene: NA; clone size: NA; J gene: TRBJ2-3; V gene: TRBV5-1; CDR3 DNA: TGCGCCAGCAGCTTTGGCATAGCCAAGCGGACTGGAAGACCCACAGATACGCAGTATTTT; CDR3 protein: CASSFGIAKRTGRPTDTQYF
D gene: NA; clone size: few; J gene: TRBJ1-1; V gene: TRBV5-1; CDR3 DNA: TGCGCCAGCAGCTTGCAGGGGCCCTACACTGAAGCTTTCTTT; CDR3 protein: CASSLQGPYTEAFF
D gene: NA; clone size: NA; J gene: TRBJ2-2; V gene: TRBV19; CDR3 DNA: TGTGCCAGTAGTATCCCCCGCGGAAGATGGACCGGGGAGCTGTTTTTT; CDR3 protein: CASSIPRGRWTGELFF
D gene: TRBD2; clone size: NA; J gene: TRBJ2-3; V gene: TRBV27; CDR3 DNA: TGTGCCAGCAGCCAACGGTCGCTAGCGGGAGCCCCAGATACGCGGTATTTT; CDR3 protein: CASSQRSLAGAPDTRYF